The next 25 T cell receptor beta chains were all read from a single sample in a study of CD8 T cells in Susac syndrome. An input of about 0.5 to 1 ug of RNA was subjected to reverse transcription using random hexamers. TCRdb processed the immunoSEQ multiplex PCR reads anew with MiXCR; each CDR3 protein has one entry. This sample carries some 180,000 distinct CDR3 sequences, around nine tenths of them seen once, and the ten largest clones take 0.075% to 0.095%. The sequenced material came from CD4+ T cells from PBMCs. The source is a human donor with Susac syndrome.

The rearrangement links TRBV20-1 to TRBJ1-6; maybe TRBD1 (5 bases). Germline values: CDR1 DFQATT, CDR2 SNEGSKA (reference sequence). CDR3 length equals 16 residues. With 0 bases removed from V and 5 bases from J, the gap between germline ends came to 14 bases. The CDR3 DNA sequence: TGCAGTGCTAGAGATCTCAGGGCAGGTGATAATTCACCCCTCCACTTT. Its translation: CSARDLRAGDNSPLHF.

J is TRBJ1-1 and V is TRBV19; D is ambiguous. Germline V gene lookup returns CDR1 LNHDA and CDR2 SQIVND (reference sequence). Trimming took off 9 bases at V and 1 base at J, with 9 bases between the two ends. There are 12 residues in the CDR3. CDR3 protein: CASHQRNTEAFF. In DNA, the CDR3 is TGTGCCAGCCACCAAAGGAACACTGAAGCTTTCTTT.

This clonotype has only a few counts. The chain couples TRBV9 to TRBJ2-1; 14 bases align to TRBD2. The CDR3 extends over 14 amino acids. V was clipped by 7 bases and J by 8 bases; unmatched bases: 5. Germline V lookup: CDR1 SGDLS, CDR2 YYNGEE. DNA for the CDR3: TGTGCCAGCTCGACTAGCGGGGGGGCCGATGAGCAGTTCTTC. This encodes CASSTSGGADEQFF.

The V call is TRBV6-6, the J call TRBJ2-1; 7 bases map to TRBD2. Trimming cost V 6 bases and J 6 bases; bases outside gene matches: 14. The CDR3 is 16 residues long. The germline CDR1 and CDR2 sequences are MNHNY and SVGAGI (reference sequence). In DNA form, the CDR3 reads TGTGCCAGCAGCCGTCCCCTAGCGGAGGGATTCAATGAGCAGTTCTTC. Protein product: CASSRPLAEGFNEQFF.

This chain joins TRBV10-1 and TRBJ2-7; the D gene is possibly TRBD2 (6 bases). The CDR3 spans 13 residues. Trimming shortened V by 6 bases and J by 7 bases, and 16 bases separated the two germline ends. The germline gives CDR1 WNHNN, CDR2 SYGVQD (reference sequence). For the CDR3, the DNA is TGCGCCAGCAGCCAGTCGGGGACTCAGGAGCAGTACTTC. This codes for CASSQSGTQEQYF.

The CDR3 here is CASSRQGDNQPQHF. The CDR3 DNA reads as TGCGCCAGCAGTCGACAGGGTGACAATCAGCCCCAGCATTTT. V gene TRBV4-1 combines with J gene TRBJ1-5; 7 nucleotides agree with TRBD1. J lost 3 bases, V lost 6 bases, and 5 bases had no gene match. The germline V gene has CDR1 MGHRA and CDR2 YSYEKL. The CDR3 is made up of 14 amino acids.

The rearrangement joins TRBV29-1 to TRBJ2-7; D is unresolved. Germline V gene data show CDR1 as SQVTM and CDR2 as ANQGSEA. The germline V and J ends were trimmed by 5 bases and 4 bases, with 6 bases remaining between them. The CDR3 length is 10 residues. In DNA form, the CDR3 reads TGCAGCGTTCTTCAATACGAGCAGTACTTC. It translates to CSVLQYEQYF.

This clonotype is a singleton in its sample. The chain has TRBV9 and TRBJ2-4, with a tentative D call TRBD1 (5 bases). Germline CDR1 and CDR2: SGDLS and YYNGEE. This CDR3 has 14 residues. Trimming took off 0 bases at V and 8 bases at J, with 12 bases between the two ends. CDR3 in amino acids: CASSVVAQGDIQYF. The CDR3 DNA follows: TGTGCCAGCAGCGTAGTTGCCCAAGGGGACATTCAGTACTTC.

This chain uses TRBV28 with TRBJ1-1; the match to TRBD1 covers 10 bases. J lost 0 bases, V lost 5 bases, and 9 bases had no gene match. This CDR3 has 17 residues. Germline V gene data show CDR1 as MDHEN and CDR2 as SYDVKM. The CDR3 region has the DNA TGTGCCAGCAGTCTCAGACAGGGGGCAAGCATGAACACTGAAGCTTTCTTT. Its translation is CASSLRQGASMNTEAFF.

The chain recombines TRBV29-1 with TRBJ1-4; 11 nucleotides line up with TRBD1. The ends lost 4 bases at V and 8 bases at J; junction bases unmatched: 0. This CDR3 has 12 residues. Looked up from germline, CDR1 is SQVTM and CDR2 is ANQGSEA. The CDR3 protein is CSVGTGGEKLFF. The CDR3 DNA reads TGCAGCGTTGGGACAGGGGGCGAAAAACTGTTTTTT.

This chain joins TRBV2 and TRBJ1-5; D possibly corresponds to TRBD1 (5 bases). The CDR3 loop spans 14 amino acids. Germline CDR1 and CDR2: SNHLY and FYNNEI. The V end lost 3 bases, the J end lost 7 bases, and 13 bases lay between the germline ends. The CDR3 region is CASSESGRNQPQHF. The DNA of the CDR3 is TGTGCCAGCAGTGAGTCAGGGCGAAACCAGCCCCAGCATTTT.

This chain links TRBV24-1 with TRBJ2-7; 9 nucleotides line up with TRBD1. Germline trimming cut 3 bases from V and 7 bases from J; bases unmatched to any gene: 9. Per germline, CDR1 KGHDR and CDR2 SFDVKD. The CDR3 has 15 residues. The CDR3 bases are TGTGCCACCAGTGATGCCGGGGACAGGGAGGGGGAGCAGTACTTC. It yields the protein CATSDAGDREGEQYF.

This chain links TRBV5-4 with TRBJ1-2, with D unresolved. From germline, CDR1 is SGHNT and CDR2 YYREEE (reference sequence). CDR3 size: 14 residues. Trimming left V 2 bases short and J 4 bases short, with 12 bases between. DNA of the CDR3: TGTGCCAGCAGCTTCCAATCGTCGACCTATGGCTACACCTTC. Amino acids: CASSFQSSTYGYTF.

The rearrangement links TRBV10-3 to TRBJ1-1, with D possibly matching TRBD1 (5 bases). The ends were cut back, 3 bases at V and 4 bases at J, with 12 bases in the middle. Germline CDR1 reads ENHRY; CDR2 reads SYGVKD. The CDR3 has 14 amino acids. CDR3 in amino acids: CAISDGGEGTEAFF. CDR3 coding DNA: TGTGCCATCAGTGATGGGGGTGAGGGCACTGAAGCTTTCTTT.

This chain uses TRBV29-1 with TRBJ2-7; D is perhaps TRBD2 (6 bases). CDR3 length: 13 residues. CDR1 is SQVTM, CDR2 ANQGSEA, per germline. V was cut by 2 bases and J by 2 bases, with 10 bases left in between. The CDR3 bases are TGCAGCGTTGAACGAGCGGGTGCCTACGAGCAGTACTTC. It encodes CSVERAGAYEQYF.

The chain joins TRBV7-9 to TRBJ1-1; D not certain. This CDR3 region has 14 residues. The germline CDR1 and CDR2 sequences are SEHNR and FQNEAQ (reference sequence). V shed 10 bases and J shed 1 base, with 16 bases lying between them. This CDR3 is CATCLGSENTEAFF. The CDR3 DNA is TGTGCCACATGCCTGGGTTCTGAGAACACTGAAGCTTTCTTT.

The CDR3 DNA reads as TGTGCCAGCAGCGTAGGTAGTACCACGGGAAACACCATATATTTT. Translated, it gives CASSVGSTTGNTIYF. This chain connects TRBV9 to TRBJ1-3; D is undetermined. V lost 0 bases, J lost 4 bases, and 11 bases lay in between. The CDR3 is 15 amino acids. Germline V gene sequence: CDR1 SGDLS, CDR2 YYNGEE.

J is TRBJ2-2 and V is TRBV3-1; unclear D gene. The germline V and J ends were trimmed by 1 base and 0 bases, with 6 bases remaining between them. CDR1 and CDR2 from the germline V gene are LGHDT and YNNKEL (reference sequence). The CDR3 sequence is 15 residues long. CDR3 sequence: CASSQVRANTGELFF. The CDR3 DNA follows: TGTGCCAGCAGCCAAGTCAGAGCGAACACCGGGGAGCTGTTTTTT.

V gene TRBV20-1 combines with J gene TRBJ1-1; D gene unclear. The CDR3 runs to 10 residues. Trimming stripped 2 bases from V and 9 bases from J, with 7 bases between. Per the germline V gene, CDR1 is DFQATT and CDR2 is SNEGSKA (reference sequence). The CDR3 nucleotides read TGCAGTGCTAGACAGGTTCAAGCTTTCTTT. Translated: CSARQVQAFF.

The chain combines TRBV6-1 with TRBJ1-3; perhaps TRBD1 as D (5 bases). Trimming removed 4 bases from V and 1 base from J, with 5 bases in between. Looked up from germline, CDR1 is MNHNS and CDR2 is SASEGT. The CDR3 consists of 13 residues. The CDR3, as DNA: TGTGCCAGCAGTGGGACATCTGGAAACACCATATATTTT. This encodes CASSGTSGNTIYF.

The rearrangement links TRBV3-1 to TRBJ2-1; 9 nucleotides align to TRBD2. The CDR3 contains 19 residues. The V segment lost 6 bases and the J segment 3 bases; nucleotides outside the gene matches: 18. The germline V gene has CDR1 LGHDT and CDR2 YNNKEL (reference sequence). CDR3 bases: TGTGCCAGCAGTCCCGCCAGCGGGAGGCCCTCTGGAGTCTACAATGAGCAGTTCTTC. Encoded protein: CASSPASGRPSGVYNEQFF.

The chain uses TRBV3-1 and TRBJ1-4; D unresolved. Trimming removed 4 bases from V and 5 bases from J, with 11 bases in between. CDR3 length equals 14 residues. Germline values: CDR1 LGHDT, CDR2 YNNKEL (reference sequence). In DNA form, the CDR3 reads TGTGCCAGCAGCCGTGGAGGGTTAAATGAAAAACTGTTTTTT. It specifies CASSRGGLNEKLFF.

V usage is TRBV20-1 and J usage is TRBJ1-5, with TRBD1 matching over 9 bases. The V gene end was trimmed by 7 bases and the J gene end by 6 bases; junction bases not matched to a gene: 10. The germline CDR1 and CDR2 sequences are DFQATT and SNEGSKA (reference sequence). The CDR3 is 14 residues long. The CDR3 is CSGFDDRGAQPQHF. CDR3 in DNA: TGCAGTGGGTTTGATGACAGGGGGGCTCAGCCCCAGCATTTT.

The chain joins TRBV18 to TRBJ1-5; D is unresolved. Per germline, CDR1 KGHSH and CDR2 LQKENI. The CDR3 spans 13 residues. V was clipped by 2 bases and J by 7 bases, with 9 bases between them. CDR3 nucleotide sequence: TGTGCCAGCTCACCAGGTCCCGACCAGCCCCAGCATTTT. The encoded protein is CASSPGPDQPQHF.

This chain connects TRBV6-5 to TRBJ1-2; D is undetermined. Looked up from germline, CDR1 is MNHEY and CDR2 is SVGAGI. This CDR3 region has 15 residues. Trimming removed 1 base at V and 2 bases at J, with 11 bases between. CDR3 nucleotide sequence: TGTGCCAGCAGTTACTACGGTAGTCGGAACTATGGCTACACCTTC. Translating it yields CASSYYGSRNYGYTF.